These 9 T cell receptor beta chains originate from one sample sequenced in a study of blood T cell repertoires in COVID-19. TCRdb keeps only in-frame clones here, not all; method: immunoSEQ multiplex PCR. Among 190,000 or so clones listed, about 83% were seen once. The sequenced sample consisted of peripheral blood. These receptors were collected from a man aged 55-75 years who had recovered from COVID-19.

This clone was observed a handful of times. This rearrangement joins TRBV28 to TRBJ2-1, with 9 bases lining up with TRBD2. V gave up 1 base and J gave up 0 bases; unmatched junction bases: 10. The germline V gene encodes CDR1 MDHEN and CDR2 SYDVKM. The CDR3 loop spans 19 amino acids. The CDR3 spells CASSLFAGGQGSSYNEQFF. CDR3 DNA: TGTGCCAGCAGTTTATTTGCGGGGGGGCAGGGAAGCTCCTACAATGAGCAGTTCTTC.

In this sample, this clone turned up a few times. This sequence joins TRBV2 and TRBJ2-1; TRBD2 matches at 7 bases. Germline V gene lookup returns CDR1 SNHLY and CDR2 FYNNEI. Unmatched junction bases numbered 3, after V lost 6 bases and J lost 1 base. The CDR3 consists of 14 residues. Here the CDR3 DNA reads TGTGCCAGCAGGCTAGCGGCTTCCTACAATGAGCAGTTCTTC. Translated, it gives CASRLAASYNEQFF.

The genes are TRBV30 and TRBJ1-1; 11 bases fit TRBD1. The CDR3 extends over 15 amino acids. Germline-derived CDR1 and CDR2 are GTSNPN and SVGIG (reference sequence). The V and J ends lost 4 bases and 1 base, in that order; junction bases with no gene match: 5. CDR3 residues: CAWTGTGGKNTEAFF. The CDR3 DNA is TGTGCCTGGACCGGGACAGGGGGTAAGAACACTGAAGCTTTCTTT.

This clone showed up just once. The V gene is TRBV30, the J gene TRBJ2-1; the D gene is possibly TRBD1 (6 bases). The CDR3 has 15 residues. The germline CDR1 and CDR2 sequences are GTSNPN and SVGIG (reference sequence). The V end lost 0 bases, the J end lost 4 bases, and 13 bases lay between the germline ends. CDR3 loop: CAWSVRTARYNEQFF. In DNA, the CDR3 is TGTGCCTGGAGTGTAAGGACAGCAAGATACAATGAGCAGTTCTTC.

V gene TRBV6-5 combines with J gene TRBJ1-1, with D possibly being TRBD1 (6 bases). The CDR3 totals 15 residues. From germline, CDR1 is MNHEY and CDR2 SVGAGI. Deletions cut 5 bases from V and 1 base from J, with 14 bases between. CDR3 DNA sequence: TGTGCCAGCAGTCCCGGAGGGGGGGGGAACACTGAAGCTTTCTTT. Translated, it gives CASSPGGGGNTEAFF.

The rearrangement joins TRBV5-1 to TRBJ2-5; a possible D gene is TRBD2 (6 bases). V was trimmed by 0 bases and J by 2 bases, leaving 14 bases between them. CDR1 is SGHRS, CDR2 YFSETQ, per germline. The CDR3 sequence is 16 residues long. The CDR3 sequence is CASSLDATRSQETQYF. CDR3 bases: TGCGCCAGCAGCTTGGACGCGACTAGATCGCAAGAGACCCAGTACTTC. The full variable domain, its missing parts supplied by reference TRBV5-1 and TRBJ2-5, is KAGVTQTPRYLIKTRGQQVTLSCSPISGHRSVSWYQQTPGQGLQFLFEYFSETQRNKGNFPGRFSGRQFSNSRSEMNVSTLELGDSALYLCASSLDATRSQETQYFGPGTRLLVL.

CDR3 nucleotides: TGTGCCAGCAGTTTAGGGACAGAATACTACGAGCAGTACTTC. Its translation: CASSLGTEYYEQYF. This chain links TRBV28 with TRBJ2-7; 7 nucleotides align to TRBD1. V dropped 2 bases and J dropped 3; count of bases not matched to a gene: 4. Germline assignment: CDR1 MDHEN and CDR2 SYDVKM. The CDR3 extends over 14 amino acids.

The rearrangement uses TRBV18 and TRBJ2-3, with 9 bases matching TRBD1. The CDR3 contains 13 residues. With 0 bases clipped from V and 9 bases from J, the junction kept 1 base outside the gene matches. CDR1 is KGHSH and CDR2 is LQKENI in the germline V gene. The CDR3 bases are TGTGCCAGCTCACCACCCGGACAGGGGACGCAGTATTTT. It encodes CASSPPGQGTQYF.

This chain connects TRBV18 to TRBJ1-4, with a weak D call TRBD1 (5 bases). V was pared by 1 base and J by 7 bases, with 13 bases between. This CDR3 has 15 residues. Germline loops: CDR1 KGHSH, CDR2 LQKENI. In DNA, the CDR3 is TGTGCCAGCTCACCACTCTTGCAGGGCGGTGAAAAACTGTTTTTT. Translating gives CASSPLLQGGEKLFF.